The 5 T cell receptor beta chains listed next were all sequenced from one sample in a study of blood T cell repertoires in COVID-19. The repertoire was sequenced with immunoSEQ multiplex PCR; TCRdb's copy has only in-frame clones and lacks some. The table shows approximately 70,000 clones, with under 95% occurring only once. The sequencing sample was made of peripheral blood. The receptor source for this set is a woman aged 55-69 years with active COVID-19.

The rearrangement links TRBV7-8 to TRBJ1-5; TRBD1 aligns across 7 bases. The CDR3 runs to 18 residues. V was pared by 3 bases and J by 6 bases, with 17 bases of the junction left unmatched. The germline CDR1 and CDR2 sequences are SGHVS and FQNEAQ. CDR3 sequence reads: CASSFPGSERGRIQPQHF. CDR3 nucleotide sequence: TGTGCCAGCAGCTTCCCCGGAAGCGAAAGGGGGCGCATTCAGCCCCAGCATTTT.

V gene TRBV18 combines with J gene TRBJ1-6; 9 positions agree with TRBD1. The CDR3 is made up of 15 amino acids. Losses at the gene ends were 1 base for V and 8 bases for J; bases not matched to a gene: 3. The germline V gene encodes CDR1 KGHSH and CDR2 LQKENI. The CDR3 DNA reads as TGTGCCAGCTCACCACGGGACAGGGCCGATTCACCCCTCCACTTT. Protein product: CASSPRDRADSPLHF.

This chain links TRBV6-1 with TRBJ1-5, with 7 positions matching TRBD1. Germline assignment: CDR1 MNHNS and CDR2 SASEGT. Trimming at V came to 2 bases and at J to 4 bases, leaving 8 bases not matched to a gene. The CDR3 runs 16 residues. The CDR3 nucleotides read TGTGCCAGCAGTGAATTGAGGCCGGGACAGAATCAGCCCCAGCATTTT. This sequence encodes CASSELRPGQNQPQHF.

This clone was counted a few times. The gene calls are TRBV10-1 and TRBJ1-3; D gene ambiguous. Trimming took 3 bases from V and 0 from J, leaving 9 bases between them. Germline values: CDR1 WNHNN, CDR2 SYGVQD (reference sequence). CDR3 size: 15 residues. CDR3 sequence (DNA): TGCGCCAGCAGTGATGGAGTCCACTCTGGAAACACCATATATTTT. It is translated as CASSDGVHSGNTIYF.

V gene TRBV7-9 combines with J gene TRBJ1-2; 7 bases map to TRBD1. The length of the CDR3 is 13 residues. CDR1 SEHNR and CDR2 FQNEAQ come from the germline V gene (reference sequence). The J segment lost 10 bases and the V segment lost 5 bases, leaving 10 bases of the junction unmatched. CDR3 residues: CASSLKDRPIYTF. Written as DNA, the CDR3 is TGTGCCAGCAGCCTGAAGGACAGGCCCATCTACACCTTC.